The 29 T cell receptor beta chains listed next were all sequenced from one sample in a study of cytomegalovirus exposure and HLA in healthy donors. The PCR ran on 60 Vbeta and 13 Jbeta primers. The repertoire was sequenced with immunoSEQ multiplex PCR; TCRdb's copy has only in-frame clones and lacks some. The sample consists of some 87,000 clones, about 74% of them appearing once. The sample taken for sequencing was PBMCs. Receptors originate from a woman aged 50 to 65 in good health and CMV-seropositive.

V usage is TRBV6-5 and J usage is TRBJ1-3; a weak D match, TRBD1 (5 bases). The CDR3 is made up of 14 amino acids. V dropped 5 bases and J dropped 6 bases, with 14 bases sitting between them. CDR1 and CDR2 from the germline V gene are MNHEY and SVGAGI. The CDR3 loop reads CASSHRGSENTIYF. In nucleotides, the CDR3 is TGTGCCAGCAGTCACCGGGGGAGTGAAAACACCATATATTTT.

CDR3 sequence reads: CASSLAYRGRNTEAFF. CDR3 in DNA: TGCGCCAGCAGCTTGGCCTACAGGGGACGGAACACTGAAGCTTTCTTT. The genes are TRBV5-1 and TRBJ1-1, with TRBD1 matching 7 bases. Trimming removed 0 bases from V and 1 base from J; junction bases left unmatched: 6. In germline, CDR1 is SGHRS, CDR2 YFSETQ. This CDR3 comprises 16 residues. Looking up the rest from reference TRBV5-1 and TRBJ1-1 gives the full variable domain: KAGVTQTPRYLIKTRGQQVTLSCSPISGHRSVSWYQQTPGQGLQFLFEYFSETQRNKGNFPGRFSGRQFSNSRSEMNVSTLELGDSALYLCASSLAYRGRNTEAFFGQGTRLTVV.

Notes on this clone: The same CDR3 arises from other DNA sequences in this sample as well. The rearrangement uses TRBV6-5 and TRBJ2-1; tentative D call: TRBD1 (5 bases). Per the germline V gene, CDR1 is MNHEY and CDR2 is SVGAGI. With 2 bases removed from V and 0 bases from J, the gap between germline ends came to 8 bases. The CDR3 extends over 15 amino acids. The CDR3 is CASSYRGSSYNEQFF. The DNA of the CDR3 is TGTGCCAGCAGTTACAGGGGTAGCTCCTACAATGAGCAGTTCTTC.

This clone was seen only a few times. The chain joins TRBV19 to TRBJ1-1, with TRBD1 matching over 7 bases. Germline lookup yields CDR1 LNHDA and CDR2 SQIVND (reference sequence). The V and J ends lost 7 bases and 5 bases, in that order; junction bases with no gene match: 10. The length of the CDR3 is 14 residues. CDR3 amino acids: CASTFTGAETEAFF. The CDR3 DNA reads as TGTGCCAGTACCTTCACAGGGGCGGAAACTGAAGCTTTCTTT.

V is TRBV7-8 and J is TRBJ2-1; unclear D gene. The germline V gene encodes CDR1 SGHVS and CDR2 FQNEAQ. There are 12 residues in the CDR3. The V and J ends lost 7 bases and 5 bases respectively, with 9 bases between them. The CDR3 is CASTDRDNEQFF. As DNA, the CDR3 is TGTGCCAGCACCGACCGGGACAATGAGCAGTTCTTC.

The rearrangement joins TRBV7-3 to TRBJ2-1; TRBD2 is a possible D gene (5 bases). The length of the CDR3 is 13 residues. Germline loops: CDR1 SGHTA, CDR2 FQGTGA. For the CDR3, the DNA is TGTTCAAGCAGAATACGGGATACGAGTGAGCAGTTCTTC. This encodes CSSRIRDTSEQFF.

This chain joins TRBV6-6 and TRBJ1-3, with no clear D. The germline V gene has CDR1 MNHNY and CDR2 SVGAGI (reference sequence). V shed 0 bases and J shed 0 bases, with 3 bases lying between them. The CDR3 consists of 14 residues. The CDR3 loop is CASSYSNSGNTIYF. The CDR3 bases are TGTGCCAGCAGTTACTCCAACTCTGGAAACACCATATATTTT.

The chain employs TRBV19 and TRBJ2-2, with 8 bases fitting TRBD2. Germline CDR1 and CDR2: LNHDA and SQIVND (reference sequence). This CDR3 contains 17 residues. V shed 3 bases and J 0 bases; nucleotides not matched to a gene: 6. CDR3 in DNA: TGTGCCAGTAGTATCCCAGCGGGAGTGGCGAACACCGGGGAGCTGTTTTTT. It is translated as CASSIPAGVANTGELFF.

The chain joins TRBV19 to TRBJ2-1; 7 bases agree with TRBD2. Germline values: CDR1 LNHDA, CDR2 SQIVND (reference sequence). Losses at the gene ends were 8 bases for V and 6 bases for J; bases not matched to a gene: 10. The CDR3 contains 14 residues. The CDR3 is CASAAGLETNEQFF. CDR3 DNA sequence: TGTGCCAGTGCAGCGGGACTTGAAACCAATGAGCAGTTCTTC.

V is TRBV5-5 and J is TRBJ1-1, with 7 bases that match TRBD1. The CDR3 contains 17 residues. Per the germline V gene, CDR1 is SGHKS and CDR2 is YYEKEE (reference sequence). The trim removed 5 bases at V and 0 bases at J, leaving 13 bases unmatched. The CDR3 is CASRRQGANPMNTEAFF. DNA of the CDR3: TGTGCCAGCAGAAGACAGGGAGCTAACCCCATGAACACTGAAGCTTTCTTT. Drawing the rest from reference TRBV5-5 and TRBJ1-1, the complete variable domain is DAGVTQSPTHLIKTRGQQVTLRCSPISGHKSVSWYQQVLGQGPQFIFQYYEKEERGRGNFPDRFSARQFPNYSSELNVNALLLGDSALYLCASRRQGANPMNTEAFFGQGTRLTVV.

V gene TRBV9 combines with J gene TRBJ2-7; maybe TRBD1 (6 bases). The germline CDR1 and CDR2 sequences are SGDLS and YYNGEE. V lost 3 bases to trimming and J lost 0 bases, with 10 bases between them. This CDR3 comprises 14 residues. The CDR3 protein is CASSAGTPSYEQYF. Written as DNA, the CDR3 is TGTGCCAGCAGCGCCGGGACACCCTCCTACGAGCAGTACTTC.

In DNA, the CDR3 is TGTGCCACCAGCAGAGATATGAGGGAACCTTATAGCAATCAGCCCCAGCATTTT. Translation: CATSRDMREPYSNQPQHF. V usage is TRBV15 and J usage is TRBJ1-5; the D is unclear. Trimming pared 0 bases from V and 0 bases from J, leaving 15 bases between. CDR3 length equals 18 residues. The V gene's germline CDR1 is LNHNV and CDR2 YYDKDF (reference sequence). Together with reference TRBV15 and TRBJ1-5, the CDR3 gives the full variable domain: DAMVIQNPRYQVTQFGKPVTLSCSQTLNHNVMYWYQQKSSQAPKLLFHYYDKDFNNEADTPDNFQSRRPNTSFCFLDIRSPGLGDTAMYLCATSRDMREPYSNQPQHFGDGTRLSIL.

V is TRBV30 and J is TRBJ2-7, with TRBD2 matching over 11 bases. J lost 1 base, V lost 0 bases, and 8 bases had no gene match. This CDR3 comprises 17 residues. Germline V gene lookup returns CDR1 GTSNPN and CDR2 SVGIG (reference sequence). This chain's CDR3 is CAWSVPPLAGVSYEQYF. The CDR3 DNA reads as TGTGCCTGGAGTGTCCCCCCACTAGCGGGAGTTTCCTACGAGCAGTACTTC.

The CDR3 bases are TGCAGCGTTGAAGGCAGGTCAGGGGGGGAGACCCAGTACTTC. It yields the protein CSVEGRSGGETQYF. This chain links TRBV29-1 with TRBJ2-5; D may be TRBD1 (7 bases). The CDR3 runs 14 residues. Germline V lookup: CDR1 SQVTM, CDR2 ANQGSEA. Trimming stripped 1 base from V and 5 bases from J, with 14 bases between.

This CDR3 reads CASSQVLLSSTDTQYF. CDR3 in DNA: TGCGCCAGCAGCCAAGTCCTTTTGTCTAGCACAGATACGCAGTATTTT. The V and J genes are TRBV4-1 and TRBJ2-3, with D hard to call. The V gene lost 1 base and the J gene lost 0 bases, with 11 bases spanning the gap. Germline values: CDR1 MGHRA, CDR2 YSYEKL. This CDR3 contains 16 residues.

The chain combines TRBV29-1 with TRBJ2-1, with 13 positions matching TRBD2. V shed 4 bases and J 1 base; nucleotides not matched to a gene: 4. The CDR3 contains 16 residues. Germline loops: CDR1 SQVTM, CDR2 ANQGSEA. The DNA for the CDR3 is TGCAGCGTTGTAGAGACTAGCGGGAGGTCCTACAATGAGCAGTTCTTC. It encodes CSVVETSGRSYNEQFF.

The chain employs TRBV10-3 and TRBJ2-7; the match to TRBD2 covers 14 bases. J was trimmed by 11 bases and V by 7 bases; bases with no gene match: 7. CDR1 and CDR2 (germline): ENHRY, SYGVKD. This CDR3 contains 13 residues. CDR3 DNA sequence: TGTGCCATCAAGGGACTAGCGGGAGAGGTAGAGTACTTC. Its protein product is CAIKGLAGEVEYF.

This clone was picked up one time. The rearrangement uses TRBV10-3 and TRBJ2-7; 9 positions match TRBD2. The CDR3 runs 15 residues. V was clipped by 10 bases and J by 5 bases; unmatched bases: 15. Germline CDR1 ENHRY, CDR2 SYGVKD. The CDR3 loop is CATEEPGLAVHEQYF. DNA of the CDR3: TGTGCCACCGAAGAACCGGGACTAGCAGTCCACGAGCAGTACTTC.

The rearrangement joins TRBV28 to TRBJ1-3, with 8 nucleotides matching TRBD1. Germline CDR1 and CDR2: MDHEN and SYDVKM. V gave up 5 bases and J gave up 8 bases; unmatched junction bases: 14. The CDR3 contains 16 residues. The CDR3, as DNA: TGTGCCAGCAGTCAGATCGGACAGGGACGTATGGACACCATATATTTT. Protein: CASSQIGQGRMDTIYF.

This chain joins TRBV6-6 and TRBJ1-2; the D gene is possibly TRBD1 (6 bases). Germline CDR1 is MNHNY and CDR2 is SVGAGI (reference sequence). V was clipped by 0 bases and J by 5 bases, with 13 bases between them. The CDR3 consists of 15 residues. The CDR3 bases are TGTGCCAGCAGTTACTCCCTCCCGCAGGGGTATGGCTACACCTTC. Encoded protein: CASSYSLPQGYGYTF.

This clone was observed a handful of times. The chain has TRBV19 and TRBJ2-5, with D possibly being TRBD1 (6 bases). Between the trimmed V and J ends, which lost 3 bases and 1 base, there was a span of 15 bases. This CDR3 has 16 residues. Germline V gives CDR1 LNHDA, CDR2 SQIVND (reference sequence). CDR3 in amino acids: CASSIVGGIIQETQYF. In nucleotides, the CDR3 is TGTGCCAGTAGTATTGTAGGGGGTATAATCCAAGAGACCCAGTACTTC. Full variable domain (remainder filled in from reference TRBV19 and TRBJ2-5): DGGITQSPKYLFRKEGQNVTLSCEQNLNHDAMYWYRQDPGQGLRLIYYSQIVNDFQKGDIAEGYSVSREKKESFPLTVTSAQKNPTAFYLCASSIVGGIIQETQYFGPGTRLLVL.

The rearrangement joins TRBV5-1 to TRBJ2-4; weak D call: TRBD1 (6 bases). CDR1 SGHRS and CDR2 YFSETQ come from the germline V gene. This CDR3 has 14 amino acids. V dropped 1 base and J dropped 4 bases, with 9 bases sitting between them. CDR3: CASSLRQGKNIQYF. DNA of the CDR3: TGCGCCAGCAGCTTGAGGCAGGGGAAAAACATTCAGTACTTC.

V gene TRBV6-1 combines with J gene TRBJ2-1; tentative D call: TRBD2 (5 bases). Germline-derived CDR1 and CDR2 are MNHNS and SASEGT. CDR3 length: 15 amino acids. The ends were cut back, 2 bases at V and 7 bases at J, with 15 bases in the middle. CDR3 sequence reads: CASSERTSLLNEQFF. The CDR3 DNA follows: TGTGCCAGCAGTGAAAGAACTAGTTTATTGAATGAGCAGTTCTTC.

The chain joins TRBV10-2 to TRBJ2-2; D might be TRBD2 (5 bases). V lost 8 bases, J lost 5 bases, and 15 bases lay in between. The CDR3 is 14 amino acids. Germline V gene data show CDR1 as WSHSY and CDR2 as SAAADI. The CDR3 nucleotides read TGCGCCAGCGCTCTCGGAGGATGGACCGGGGAGCTGTTTTTT. Amino acids: CASALGGWTGELFF.

V and J are TRBV4-1 and TRBJ2-5; 8 bases are shared with TRBD1. The assigned J gene may be wrong: the sequence end matches TRBJ2-7 better. The CDR3 extends over 15 amino acids. Germline CDR1 is MGHRA and CDR2 is YSYEKL. The CDR3 region has the DNA TGCGCCAGCAGCCCGACCGACAGGGGATCCTACGAGCAGTACTTC. Its translation: CASSPTDRGSYEQYF.

V and J are TRBV7-2 and TRBJ1-1; 8 nucleotides align to TRBD1. Losses at the gene ends were 0 bases for V and 7 bases for J; bases not matched to a gene: 7. The germline CDR1 and CDR2 sequences are SGHTA and FQGNSA. CDR3 length: 15 residues. Written as DNA, the CDR3 is TGTGCCAGCAGCTTAGCGGGACAGGAGGCACATGAAGCTTTCTTT. Its protein product is CASSLAGQEAHEAFF.

J is TRBJ1-4 and V is TRBV19, with D maybe TRBD1 (5 bases). Trimming took 4 bases from V and 8 from J, leaving 8 bases between them. CDR1 is LNHDA, CDR2 SQIVND, per germline (reference sequence). CDR3 length equals 12 residues. The CDR3: CASSKGAEKLFF. In DNA, the CDR3 is TGTGCCAGTAGTAAAGGGGCGGAAAAACTGTTTTTT.

This clone came up a few times. V and J are TRBV19 and TRBJ2-7; perhaps TRBD1 as D (6 bases). In germline, CDR1 is LNHDA, CDR2 SQIVND (reference sequence). The CDR3 is 12 residues long. With 5 bases removed from V and 4 bases from J, the gap between germline ends came to 9 bases. The CDR3, as DNA: TGTGCCAGTAGTGGCAGGGGTTACGAGCAGTACTTC. Its translation: CASSGRGYEQYF.

There are a few counts of this clone. This chain joins TRBV6-5 and TRBJ1-3; possible D gene TRBD1, 6 bases. The CDR3 runs 15 residues. V lost 5 bases, J lost 0 bases, and 11 bases lay in between. The germline CDR1 and CDR2 sequences are MNHEY and SVGAGI. The CDR3 here is CASSATGSSGNTIYF. The DNA of the CDR3 is TGTGCCAGCAGTGCAACAGGGAGCTCTGGAAACACCATATATTTT.